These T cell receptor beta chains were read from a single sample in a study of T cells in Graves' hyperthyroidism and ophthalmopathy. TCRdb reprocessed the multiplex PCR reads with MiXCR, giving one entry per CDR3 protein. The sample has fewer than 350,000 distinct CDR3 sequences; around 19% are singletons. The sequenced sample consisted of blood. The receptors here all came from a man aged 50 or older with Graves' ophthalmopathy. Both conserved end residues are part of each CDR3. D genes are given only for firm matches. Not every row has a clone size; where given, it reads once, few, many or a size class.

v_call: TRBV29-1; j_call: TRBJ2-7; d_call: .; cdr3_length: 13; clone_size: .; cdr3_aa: CSVEGTDTYEQYF; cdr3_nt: TGCAGCGTTGAAGGGACAGACACCTACGAGCAGTACTTC
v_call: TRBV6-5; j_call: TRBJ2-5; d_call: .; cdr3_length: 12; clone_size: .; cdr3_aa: CASSYSTGAQYF; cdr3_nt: TGTGCCAGCAGTTACTCCACCGGGGCCCAGTACTTC
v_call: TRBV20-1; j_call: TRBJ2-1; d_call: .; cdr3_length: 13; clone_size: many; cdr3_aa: CSASGGPLGEQFF; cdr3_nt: TGCAGTGCTAGCGGGGGCCCTCTCGGTGAGCAGTTCTTC
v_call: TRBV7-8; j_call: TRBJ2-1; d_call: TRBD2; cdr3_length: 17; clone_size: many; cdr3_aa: CASSLFSGRPSRNEQFF; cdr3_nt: TGTGCCAGCAGCTTGTTCAGCGGGAGGCCCTCGAGGAATGAGCAGTTCTTC
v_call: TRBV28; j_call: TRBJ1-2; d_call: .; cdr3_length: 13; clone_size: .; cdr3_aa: CASTNWGVYGYTF; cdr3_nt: TGTGCCAGCACCAACTGGGGGGTATATGGCTACACCTTC
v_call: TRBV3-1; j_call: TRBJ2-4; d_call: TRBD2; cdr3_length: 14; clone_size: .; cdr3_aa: CASSQDIGGGRTYF; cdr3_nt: TGTGCCAGCAGCCAAGACATCGGGGGGGGCAGGACGTACTTC
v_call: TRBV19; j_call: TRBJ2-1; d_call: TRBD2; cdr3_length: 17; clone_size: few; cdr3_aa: CASSIKGTSGGGNEQFF; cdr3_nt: TGTGCCAGTAGTATAAAAGGGACTAGCGGAGGGGGAAATGAGCAGTTCTTC
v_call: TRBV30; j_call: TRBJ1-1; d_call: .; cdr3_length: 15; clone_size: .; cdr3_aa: CAWSPVRPANTEAFF; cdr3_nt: TGTGCCTGGAGTCCCGTTCGTCCAGCGAACACTGAAGCTTTCTTT
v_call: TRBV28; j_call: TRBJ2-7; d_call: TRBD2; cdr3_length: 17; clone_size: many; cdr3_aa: CASSSHSGLAGAYEQYF; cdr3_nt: TGTGCCAGCAGTTCGCACTCGGGACTAGCGGGTGCCTACGAGCAGTACTTC
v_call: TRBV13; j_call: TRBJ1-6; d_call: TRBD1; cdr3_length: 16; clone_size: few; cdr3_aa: CASSFTLTGKVSPLHF; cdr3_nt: TGTGCCAGCAGCTTTACATTGACAGGGAAAGTTTCACCCCTCCACTTT
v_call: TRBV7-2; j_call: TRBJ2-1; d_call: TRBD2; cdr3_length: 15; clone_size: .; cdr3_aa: CASSLVPGGFHEQFF; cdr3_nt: TGTGCCAGCAGCTTAGTCCCGGGGGGGTTCCATGAGCAGTTCTTC